This T cell receptor beta chain was identified in a study of blood T cell repertoires in COVID-19. Study information: Acute-phase and convalescent COVID-19 samples originated in the United States, Italy and Spain. Sample material is recorded as cDNA or gDNA derived from T cells, B-cell-depleted T cells, or PBMCs.

This clone came up a few times. Original data processing: Nucleated cell number was recorded as an estimate derived from reference gene primer amplification. The data were produced by immunoSEQ multiplex PCR, yet TCRdb's version contains in-frame clones alone and is incomplete. That table gives V, J and clone size, and the DNA gave D and trimming. Seen here are a few hundred thousand clones, 83% observed once, and the top ten hold roughly 1.3%. There are 15 residues in the CDR3. Trimming removed 5 bases at V and 1 base at J, with 14 bases between. From germline, CDR1 is SEHNR and CDR2 FQNEAQ (reference sequence).

This TCR was recovered from a woman aged 45-60 years with acute or convalescent COVID-19. J is TRBJ1-1 and V is TRBV7-9; D is unresolved. The sequenced sample consisted of peripheral blood. The CDR3: CASSPIGGANTEAFF. CDR3 nucleotide sequence: TGTGCCAGCAGCCCCATCGGTGGAGCGAACACTGAAGCTTTCTTT.